Here is one T cell receptor beta chain with its context. This sample is drawn from a study of control samples from healthy donors and cancer patients. Produced via immunoSEQ multiplex PCR; TCRdb's table is partial and in-frame only. The sample shows some 20,000 clones, around 83% of them seen only once. Germline V gene lookup returns CDR1 SGHRS and CDR2 YFSETQ. Trimming stripped 4 bases from V and 8 bases from J, with 16 bases between. The CDR3 sequence is 14 residues long. The receptor was derived from a man older than 75 with head and neck cancer. Material: PBMCs. V usage is TRBV5-1 and J usage is TRBJ2-1, with TRBD1 as a possible D gene (5 bases). This chain's CDR3 is CASSEVPGIDEQFF. CDR3 nucleotide sequence: TGCGCCAGCAGCGAGGTTCCAGGGATCGATGAGCAGTTCTTC.